Following are 6 T cell receptor beta chains from one sample sequenced in a study of OX40 agonist ivuxolimab in advanced cancers. Sequenced by immunoSEQ multiplex PCR; TCRdb stores in-frame clones only, minus some. This table has about 96,000 clones, less than 85% appearing once. Sequenced here: CD4+ or CD8+ T cells sorted from blood, sampled in a trial of the OX40 agonist ivuxolimab. The receptors shown here come from an adult with an advanced solid tumor such as melanoma, head and neck, liver or kidney cancer.

V gene TRBV2 combines with J gene TRBJ2-2; D remains ambiguous. This CDR3 has 12 amino acids. V lost 6 bases to trimming and J lost 1 base, with 3 bases between them. Per germline, CDR1 SNHLY and CDR2 FYNNEI. The CDR3 coding sequence is TGTGCCAGCAGACTGAACACCGGGGAGCTGTTTTTT. Translated: CASRLNTGELFF.

The chain recombines TRBV12-5 with TRBJ2-4; D uncertain. Looked up from germline, CDR1 is LGHNT and CDR2 is FRNRAP. The V and J ends lost 6 bases and 0 bases respectively, with 12 bases between them. The CDR3 spans 15 residues. The chain's CDR3 is CASGVGALAKNIQYF. CDR3 DNA sequence: TGTGCTAGTGGAGTGGGTGCCCTAGCCAAAAACATTCAGTACTTC.

J is TRBJ2-5 and V is TRBV7-9, with D maybe TRBD1 (5 bases). This CDR3 is built from 15 residues. V shed 4 bases and J shed 0 bases, with 12 bases lying between them. CDR1 is SEHNR and CDR2 is FQNEAQ in the germline V gene (reference sequence). In nucleotides, the CDR3 is TGTGCCAGCAGCTCCGCCCAGGGCTACCAAGAGACCCAGTACTTC. As protein: CASSSAQGYQETQYF.

This clone was detected once. The junction departs from germline at one end; a sequencing error may be responsible. The chain is built from TRBV5-5 and TRBJ2-3; TRBD2 might be the D (5 bases). Looked up from germline, CDR1 is SGHKS and CDR2 is YYEKEE (reference sequence). The CDR3 extends over 14 amino acids. CDR3 nucleotides: TGTGCCAGCAGCTTGTATGCTAGCAGAGATACGCAGTATTTT. This sequence encodes CASSLYASRDTQYF.

The V gene is TRBV21-1, the J gene TRBJ2-1; no check of the table's D call, TRBD2, against the DNA was made. TRBV21-1 is noted as a pseudogene. CDR3 length equals 16 residues. In nucleotides, the CDR3 is TGTGCCAGCAGCAAAGTCTCTAGCGGCTCCTACAATGAGCAGTTCTTC. Residues: CASSKVSSGSYNEQFF.

The V gene is TRBV4-2, the J gene TRBJ2-3; the match to TRBD2 covers 14 bases. Germline V CDR1 and CDR2: LGHNA, YNFKEQ. CDR3 size: 18 residues. V shed 1 base and J 2 bases; nucleotides not matched to a gene: 5. The CDR3 DNA is TGTGCCAGCAGCCAAGGCGGGACTAGCGGGGGAATCACAGATACGCAGTATTTT. Translation: CASSQGGTSGGITDTQYF.